This T cell receptor beta chain stems from a study of T-cell memory formation after mild COVID-19 (dated by TCRdb to about 2021). Background for the entire study: TCR sequence clusters from the two donors were largely donor specific. Longitudinal TCRalpha and TCRbeta repertoire sequencing tracked T-cell clones expanding and contracting after mild COVID-19 in a couple of donors. Two young, previously healthy adult volunteers, one female and one male, were included in the cohort.

PBMCs were isolated by Ficoll-Paque density gradient centrifugation. Instrument used: Illumina NovaSeq 6000. TCRalpha and TCRbeta cDNA libraries were built by 5'RACE with constant-segment primers, adding sample barcodes and unique molecular identifiers. RNA was extracted from every sample with Trizol reagent. Library amplification was performed in two PCR steps, and a second sample barcode and Illumina TruSeq adapters were introduced in the second step. Libraries were sequenced on an Illumina NovaSeq with 2 x 150 bp paired-end reads. Under the source paper's analysis protocol: Demultiplexing of reads and collapsing into UMI-guided consensus sequences were performed with migec v1.2.7. Using mixcr v2.1.11, UMI consensuses were aligned to TRA and TRB V and J templates and then assembled into clonotypes. Clonotypes were classified as expanded or contracted when called significant by both edgeR and NoisET, with noise models trained on biological replicates. For edgeR calls, the cutoffs were a false discovery rate-adjusted p below 0.01 and a log2 fold-change threshold of 1. As an exploratory analysis of dynamics, max-normalized trajectories of the 1000 most abundant clonotypes were examined by PCA with hierarchical clustering. The CD4 or CD8 phenotype of responding clones was assigned using the separately sequenced CD4+ and CD8+ repertoires. The public sequencing data were trimmed at Q25 with fastp and processed into clonotypes with MiXCR by TCRdb, which kept only in-frame beta chains. Rows are combined by CDR3 protein, so each entry shows the most common genes and DNA. TCRdb's processing, not the authors' own work, is the source of the V and J calls. The sample contains 57,000 or so distinct CDR3 sequences, 9.3% of them found a single time. The top ten clones comprise about 1% of the sample.

This clonotype was detected ten times or more. Its target antigen remains unknown. Per-nucleotide qualities are absent, and no much larger clonotype sits a single base away. The junction carries 12 bases between V and J, which are trimmed by 0 bases and 6 bases respectively. The CDR3 runs 15 amino acids, cysteine and phenylalanine included. The DNA shown is the 45-base CDR3, in frame from base 1. From the germline V gene, CDR1 is SGHDT and CDR2 is YYEEEE. Results and caveats for the whole study, not just this receptor: From day 15 to 85, contracting clones showed balanced CD4/CD8 phenotypes, whereas a second wave of clones that expanded from day 15 to 37 leaned towards CD4+. Contracting CD4+ clones were located mainly in the CM and EM memory subsets, whereas CD8+ clones were found to be enriched in EMRA. The second-wave clones that peaked on day 37 were not confirmed to be SARS-CoV-2 specific. Some responding clones were found in pre-infection memory, which suggests that pre-existing cross-reactive memory T cells took part in the SARS-CoV-2 response. Only two mild cases were covered by the study, and larger cohorts that include severe cases with pre-infection samples were considered necessary.

The sequence joins TRBV5-6 to TRBJ2-2, with the D gene too uncertain to name. Sequencing was carried out using PBMCs or a T cell subset sorted from them (not recorded which). The clonotype comes from a man aged 18 to 35 who had mild COVID-19 (a few samples of this study predate the infection). The sample titles of this study are shuffled in the database, so cell type and time point are left out; the donor was told from shared clones. This receptor has the CDR3 CASSLAILGPGELFF. The sequence in DNA is TGTGCCAGCAGCTTGGCCATTCTGGGTCCCGGGGAGCTGTTTTTT.